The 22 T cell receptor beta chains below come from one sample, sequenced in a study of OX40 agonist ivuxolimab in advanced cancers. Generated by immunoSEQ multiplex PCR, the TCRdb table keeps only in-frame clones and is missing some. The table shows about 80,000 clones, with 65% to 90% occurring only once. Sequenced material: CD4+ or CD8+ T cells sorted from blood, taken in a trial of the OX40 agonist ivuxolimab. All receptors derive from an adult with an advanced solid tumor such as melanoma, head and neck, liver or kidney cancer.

In nucleotides, the CDR3 is TGTGCCAGCAGTTCTCCCCGGACTAGCGGGGGACACGAGCAGTACTTC. Residues: CASSSPRTSGGHEQYF. This sequence joins TRBV28 and TRBJ2-7; 13 bases match TRBD2. The V gene end was trimmed by 4 bases and the J gene end by 5 bases; junction bases not matched to a gene: 8. CDR3 length: 16 amino acids. Germline V lookup: CDR1 MDHEN, CDR2 SYDVKM. Together with reference TRBV28 and TRBJ2-7, the CDR3 gives the full variable domain: DVKVTQSSRYLVKRTGEKVFLECVQDMDHENMFWYRQDPGLGLRLIYFSYDVKMKEKGDIPEGYSVSREKKERFSLILESASTNQTSMYLCASSSPRTSGGHEQYFGPGTRLTVT.

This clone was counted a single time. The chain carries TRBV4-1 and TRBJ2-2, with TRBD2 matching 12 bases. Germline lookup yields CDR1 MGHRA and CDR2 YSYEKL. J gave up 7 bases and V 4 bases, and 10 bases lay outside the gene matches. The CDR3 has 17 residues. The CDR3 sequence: CASSLGLAGIRGGELFF. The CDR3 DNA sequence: TGCGCCAGCAGCCTCGGACTAGCGGGAATTCGGGGCGGGGAGCTGTTTTTT.

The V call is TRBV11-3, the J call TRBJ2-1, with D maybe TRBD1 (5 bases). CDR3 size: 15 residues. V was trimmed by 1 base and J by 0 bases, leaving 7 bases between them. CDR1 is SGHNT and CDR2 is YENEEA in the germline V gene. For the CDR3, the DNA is TGTGCCAGCAGCTTAGGAGACAGCTCCTACAATGAGCAGTTCTTC. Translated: CASSLGDSSYNEQFF.

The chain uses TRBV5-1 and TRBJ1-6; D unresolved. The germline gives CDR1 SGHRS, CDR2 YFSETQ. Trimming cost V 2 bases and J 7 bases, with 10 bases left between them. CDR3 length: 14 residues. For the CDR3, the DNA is TGCGCCAGCAGCTTTTTCGCGGAGAATTCACCCCTCCACTTT. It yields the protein CASSFFAENSPLHF.

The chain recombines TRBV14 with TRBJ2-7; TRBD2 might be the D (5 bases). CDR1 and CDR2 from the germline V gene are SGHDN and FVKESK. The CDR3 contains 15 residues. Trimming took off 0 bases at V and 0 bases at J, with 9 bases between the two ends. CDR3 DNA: TGTGCCAGCAGCCAAGATCGTGGGAGCTCCTACGAGCAGTACTTC. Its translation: CASSQDRGSSYEQYF.

The CDR3 sequence: CATSRVASGSYEQYF. For the CDR3, the DNA is TGTGCCACCAGCAGAGTTGCCAGCGGGAGCTACGAGCAGTACTTC. The chain couples TRBV15 to TRBJ2-7, with 8 bases lining up with TRBD2. CDR3 length: 15 residues. Trimming cost V 1 base and J 3 bases; bases outside gene matches: 5. Germline CDR1 is LNHNV and CDR2 is YYDKDF (reference sequence). Based on the CDR3 plus reference TRBV15 and TRBJ2-7, the full variable domain is DAMVIQNPRYQVTQFGKPVTLSCSQTLNHNVMYWYQQKSSQAPKLLFHYYDKDFNNEADTPDNFQSRRPNTSFCFLDIRSPGLGDTAMYLCATSRVASGSYEQYFGPGTRLTVT.

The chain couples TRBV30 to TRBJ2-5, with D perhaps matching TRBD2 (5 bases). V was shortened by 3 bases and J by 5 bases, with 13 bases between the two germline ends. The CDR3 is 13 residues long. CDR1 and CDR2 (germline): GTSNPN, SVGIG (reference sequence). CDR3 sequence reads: CAWRTLAWETQYF. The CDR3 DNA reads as TGTGCCTGGAGAACTCTAGCATGGGAGACCCAGTACTTC.

CDR3 sequence: CASSLDGQAKTIQYF. CDR3 bases: TGTGCCAGCAGCCTGGACGGGCAGGCCAAAACAATTCAGTACTTC. The chain recombines TRBV11-3 with TRBJ2-4; unclear D gene. With 5 bases removed from V and 10 bases from J, the gap between germline ends came to 21 bases. Germline V gene lookup returns CDR1 SGHNT and CDR2 YENEEA. The CDR3 is made up of 15 amino acids.

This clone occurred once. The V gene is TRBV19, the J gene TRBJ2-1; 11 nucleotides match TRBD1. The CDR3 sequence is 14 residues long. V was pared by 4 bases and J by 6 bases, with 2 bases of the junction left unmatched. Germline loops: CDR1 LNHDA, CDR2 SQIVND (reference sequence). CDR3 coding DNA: TGTGCCAGTAGTAGGGGGACAGGGGGCAATGAGCAGTTCTTC. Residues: CASSRGTGGNEQFF.

DNA of the CDR3: TGTGCCAGCAGCTTCGGAACTACTACAGGTGGAAACACCATATATTTT. Protein sequence: CASSFGTTTGGNTIYF. The chain employs TRBV7-9 and TRBJ1-3; TRBD1 is a possible D gene (5 bases). Per germline, CDR1 SEHNR and CDR2 FQNEAQ (reference sequence). With 3 bases removed from V and 3 bases from J, the gap between germline ends came to 15 bases. The CDR3 covers 16 residues.

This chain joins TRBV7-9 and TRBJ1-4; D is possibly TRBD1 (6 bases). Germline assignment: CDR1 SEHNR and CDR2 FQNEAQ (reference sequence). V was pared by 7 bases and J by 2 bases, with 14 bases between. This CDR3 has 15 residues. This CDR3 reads CASKQTGQTNEKLFF. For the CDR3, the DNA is TGTGCCAGCAAGCAAACAGGACAGACTAATGAAAAACTGTTTTTT.

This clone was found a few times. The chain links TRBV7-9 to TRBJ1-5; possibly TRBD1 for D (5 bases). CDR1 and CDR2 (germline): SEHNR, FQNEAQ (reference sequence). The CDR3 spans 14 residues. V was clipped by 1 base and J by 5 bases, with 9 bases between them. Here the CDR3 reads CASSLGQGHQPQHF. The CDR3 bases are TGTGCCAGCAGCTTAGGTCAGGGTCATCAGCCCCAGCATTTT.

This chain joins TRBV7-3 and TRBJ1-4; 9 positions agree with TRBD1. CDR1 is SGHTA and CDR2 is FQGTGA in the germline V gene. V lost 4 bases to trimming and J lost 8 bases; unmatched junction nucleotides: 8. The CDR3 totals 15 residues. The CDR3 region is CASSSRQGGGEKLFF. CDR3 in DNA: TGTGCCAGCAGCTCTCGACAGGGGGGAGGAGAAAAACTGTTTTTT.

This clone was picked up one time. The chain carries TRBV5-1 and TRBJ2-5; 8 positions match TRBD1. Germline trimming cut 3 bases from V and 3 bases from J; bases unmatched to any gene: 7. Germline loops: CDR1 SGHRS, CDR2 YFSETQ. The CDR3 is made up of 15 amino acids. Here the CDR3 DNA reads TGCGCCAGCAGCTCCCGGACAGGGTACGAAGAGACCCAGTACTTC. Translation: CASSSRTGYEETQYF.

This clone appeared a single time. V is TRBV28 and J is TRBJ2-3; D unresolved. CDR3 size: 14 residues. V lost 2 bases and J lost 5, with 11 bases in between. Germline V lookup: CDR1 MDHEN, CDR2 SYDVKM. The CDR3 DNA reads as TGTGCCAGCAGTTTAGGGCCACCCAGAGATACGCAGTATTTT. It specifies CASSLGPPRDTQYF.

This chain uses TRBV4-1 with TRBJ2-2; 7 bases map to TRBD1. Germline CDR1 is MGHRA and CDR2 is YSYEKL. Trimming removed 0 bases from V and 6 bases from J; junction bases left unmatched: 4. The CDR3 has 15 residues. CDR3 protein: CASSQERGGSGELFF. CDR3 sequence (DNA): TGCGCCAGCAGCCAAGAGAGAGGGGGCTCCGGGGAGCTGTTTTTT.

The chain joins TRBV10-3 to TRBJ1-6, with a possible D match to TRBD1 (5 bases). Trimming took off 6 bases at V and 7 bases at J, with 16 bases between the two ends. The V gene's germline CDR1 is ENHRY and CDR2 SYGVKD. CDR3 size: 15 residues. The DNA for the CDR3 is TGTGCCATCAGCCCTCAGGGCGGGGGAAATTCACCCCTCCACTTT. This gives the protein CAISPQGGGNSPLHF.

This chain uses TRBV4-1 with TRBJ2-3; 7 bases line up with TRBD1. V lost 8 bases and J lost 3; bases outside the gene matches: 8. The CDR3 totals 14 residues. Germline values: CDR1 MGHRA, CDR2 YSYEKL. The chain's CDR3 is CASARQGATDTQYF. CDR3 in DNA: TGCGCCAGCGCTAGACAGGGAGCTACAGATACGCAGTATTTT.

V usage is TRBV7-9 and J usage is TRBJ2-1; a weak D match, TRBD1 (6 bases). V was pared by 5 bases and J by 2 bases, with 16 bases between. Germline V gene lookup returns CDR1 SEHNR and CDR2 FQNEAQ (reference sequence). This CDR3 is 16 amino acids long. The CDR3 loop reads CASSPGHGAAYNEQFF. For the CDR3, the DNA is TGTGCCAGCAGCCCGGGACACGGGGCGGCCTACAATGAGCAGTTCTTC.

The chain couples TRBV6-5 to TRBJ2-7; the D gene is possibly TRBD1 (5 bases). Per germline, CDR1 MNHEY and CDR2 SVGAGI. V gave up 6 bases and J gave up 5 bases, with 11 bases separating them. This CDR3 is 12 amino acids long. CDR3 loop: CASRSQGNEQYF. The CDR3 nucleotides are TGTGCCAGCAGAAGTCAGGGAAACGAGCAGTACTTC.

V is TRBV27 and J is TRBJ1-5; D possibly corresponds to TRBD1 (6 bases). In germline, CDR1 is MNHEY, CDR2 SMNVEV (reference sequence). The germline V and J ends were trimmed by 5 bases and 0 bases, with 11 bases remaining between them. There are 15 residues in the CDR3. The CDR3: CASSMDSYSNQPQHF. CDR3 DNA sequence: TGTGCCAGCAGTATGGACAGCTATAGCAATCAGCCCCAGCATTTT.

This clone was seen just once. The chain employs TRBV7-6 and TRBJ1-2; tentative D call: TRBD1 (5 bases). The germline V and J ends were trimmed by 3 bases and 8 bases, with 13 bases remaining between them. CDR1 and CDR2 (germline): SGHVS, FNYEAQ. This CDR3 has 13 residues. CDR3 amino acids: CASSFGTGDGYTF. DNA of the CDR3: TGTGCCAGCAGCTTCGGAACCGGGGACGGCTACACCTTC. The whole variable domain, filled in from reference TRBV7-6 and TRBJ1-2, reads GAGVSQSPRYKVTKRGQDVALRCDPISGHVSLYWYRQALGQGPEFLTYFNYEAQQDKSGLPNDRFSAERPEGSISTLTIQRTEQRDSAMYRCASSFGTGDGYTFGSGTRLTVV.